These 6 T cell receptor beta chains were sequenced from one sample in a study of shared clonotypes between healthy human individuals. Produced via immunoSEQ multiplex PCR; TCRdb's table is partial and in-frame only. The repertoire includes 2 million to 2.5 million clones, 90% to 95% of them detected once, and 0.1% to 0.15% sits in the top ten. The sequencing input was naive CD4+ T cells sorted from blood. As to subset: CD45RA+ positively selected. All receptors come from a man aged 18 to 29 in good health.

This chain connects TRBV28 to TRBJ1-4; unclear D gene. The V end lost 4 bases, the J end lost 8 bases, and 14 bases lay between the germline ends. CDR3 size: 14 residues. The germline V gene encodes CDR1 MDHEN and CDR2 SYDVKM. The CDR3 DNA sequence: TGTGCCAGCAGTTCCTCGAGGAGTGAGGAAAAACTGTTTTTT. It codes for CASSSSRSEEKLFF.

The V call is TRBV7-2, the J call TRBJ2-7; 10 bases agree with TRBD2. V dropped 5 bases and J dropped 6; count of bases not matched to a gene: 7. This CDR3 spans 14 amino acids. Looked up from germline, CDR1 is SGHTA and CDR2 is FQGNSA. DNA of the CDR3: TGTGCCAGCAGCCAATATCTAGCGGGAGTCGAGCAGTACTTC. Its translation is CASSQYLAGVEQYF. Complete variable domain (other parts from reference TRBV7-2 and TRBJ2-7): GAGVSQSPSNKVTEKGKDVELRCDPISGHTALYWYRQSLGQGLEFLIYFQGNSAPDKSGLPSDRFSAERTGGSVSTLTIQRTQQEDSAVYLCASSQYLAGVEQYFGPGTRLTVT.

The genes are TRBV12-5 and TRBJ2-5; D is unresolved. The CDR3 has 11 residues. Trimming removed 2 bases at V and 6 bases at J, with 4 bases between. The germline CDR1 and CDR2 sequences are LGHNT and FRNRAP. The DNA for the CDR3 is TGTGCTAGTGGTTTGCTCAAGACCCAGTACTTC. It translates to CASGLLKTQYF.

As DNA, the CDR3 is TGTGCCAGCAGCCTTAGGGACAGGAACACTGAAGCTTTCTTT. It is translated as CASSLRDRNTEAFF. The V call is TRBV4-2, the J call TRBJ1-1, with TRBD1 identical over 7 bases. V lost 4 bases, J lost 1 base, and 3 bases stayed unmatched. The CDR3 spans 14 residues. The germline CDR1 and CDR2 sequences are LGHNA and YNFKEQ.

This rearrangement joins TRBV10-3 to TRBJ1-1; tentatively, D is TRBD1 (6 bases). Germline V gene lookup returns CDR1 ENHRY and CDR2 SYGVKD. The CDR3 loop spans 15 amino acids. V lost 8 bases to trimming and J lost 0 bases, with 16 bases between them. The CDR3 nucleotides are TGTGCCATCGCGGAGGGGGGGCGAATGAACACTGAAGCTTTCTTT. Protein: CAIAEGGRMNTEAFF.

The chain is built from TRBV6-5 and TRBJ2-7; 7 positions agree with TRBD2. V dropped 6 bases and J dropped 2; count of bases not matched to a gene: 4. The CDR3 is 13 residues long. The germline V gene has CDR1 MNHEY and CDR2 SVGAGI. The CDR3 spells CASRGGVAYEQYF. In DNA form, the CDR3 reads TGTGCCAGCAGGGGGGGGGTTGCCTACGAGCAGTACTTC.